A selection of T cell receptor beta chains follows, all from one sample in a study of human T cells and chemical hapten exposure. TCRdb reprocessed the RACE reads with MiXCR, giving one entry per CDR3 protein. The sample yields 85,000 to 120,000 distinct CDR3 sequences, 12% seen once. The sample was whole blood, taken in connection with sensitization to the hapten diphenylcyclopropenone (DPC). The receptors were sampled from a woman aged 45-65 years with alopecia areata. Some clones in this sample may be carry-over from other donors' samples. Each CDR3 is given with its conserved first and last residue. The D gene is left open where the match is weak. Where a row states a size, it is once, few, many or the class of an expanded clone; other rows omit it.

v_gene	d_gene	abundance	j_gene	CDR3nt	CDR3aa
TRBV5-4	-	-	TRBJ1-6	TGTGCCAGCAGTTTGTGGGAGGGAAATTCACCCCTCCACTTT	CASSLWEGNSPLHF
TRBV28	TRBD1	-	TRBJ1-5	TGTGCCAGCACAACTGCCGGGACAGGGGGCCGCGGTCAGCCCCAGCATTTT	CASTTAGTGGRGQPQHF
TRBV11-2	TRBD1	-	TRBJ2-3	TGTGCCAGCAGCTTCTCAGGGGGCGAAGATACGCAGTATTTT	CASSFSGGEDTQYF
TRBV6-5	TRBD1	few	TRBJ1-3	TGTGCCAGCAGTCCCGGACAGGGGAGGATATATTTT	CASSPGQGRIYF
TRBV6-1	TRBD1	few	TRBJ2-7	TGTGCCAGCGGGACAGGGGGTGGATACGAGCAGTACTTC	CASGTGGGYEQYF
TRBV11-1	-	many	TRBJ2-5	TGTGCCAGCAGCTCAACGAAATCCGACTATCTCGAGACCCAGTACTTC	CASSSTKSDYLETQYF
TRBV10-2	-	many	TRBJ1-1	TGCGCCAGCAGCGAACGACAAGGCCTCCGGGCTTTCTTT	CASSERQGLRAFF
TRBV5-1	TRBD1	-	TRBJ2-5	TGCGCCAGCAGCCGACCCGAGACAGGGGAAGAGACCCAGTACTTC	CASSRPETGEETQYF
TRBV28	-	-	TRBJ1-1	TGTGCCAGCTTCCTCAGGGAGCGCCCCTCTGAAGCTTTCTTT	CASFLRERPSEAFF
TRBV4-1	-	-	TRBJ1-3	TGCGCCAGCAGCCAAGATAGGATGGGAAACACCATATATTTT	CASSQDRMGNTIYF
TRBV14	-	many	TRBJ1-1	TGTGCCAGCAGCCGCAACATGAACACTGAAGCTTTCTTT	CASSRNMNTEAFF
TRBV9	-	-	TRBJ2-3	TGTGCCAGCAACTTCTTGGGGGGTAGCACAGATACGCAGTATTTT	CASNFLGGSTDTQYF
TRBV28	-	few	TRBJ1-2	TGTGCCAGCAGGTTGACAGAAAACTATGGCTACACCTTC	CASRLTENYGYTF
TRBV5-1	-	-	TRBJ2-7	TGCGCCAGCGGACCACTATCGGCTGGCGGGGAGCAGTACTTC	CASGPLSAGGEQYF
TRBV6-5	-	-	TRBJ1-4	TGTGCCAGCAGTTACTCAGGGGGTAGTGAAAAACTGTTTTTT	CASSYSGGSEKLFF
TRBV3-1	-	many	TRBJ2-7	TGTGCCAGCAGCCAGGGGTTGGCCTCCTACGAGCAGTACTTC	CASSQGLASYEQYF
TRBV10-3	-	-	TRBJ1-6	TGTGCCATCAGTGAGTCGTCACAGAACAATTCACCCCTCCACTTT	CAISESSQNNSPLHF
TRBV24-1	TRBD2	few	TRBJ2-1	TGTGCCACCAGTGACCCCAGACTAGCGGGAGGGCCCTACAATGAGCAGTTCTTC	CATSDPRLAGGPYNEQFF
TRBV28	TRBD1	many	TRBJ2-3	TGTGCCAGCAGGGGACAGGGCCCAGATACGCAGTATTTT	CASRGQGPDTQYF
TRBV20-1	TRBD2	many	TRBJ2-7	TGCAGTGCTTCCGGGACTACCTCCTACGAGCAGTACTTC	CSASGTTSYEQYF
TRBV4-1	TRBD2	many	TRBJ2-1	TGCGCCAGCAGCCTCATGACTAGCGGAAGCTCCTACAATGAGCAGTTCTTC	CASSLMTSGSSYNEQFF
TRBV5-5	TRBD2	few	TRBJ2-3	TGTGCCAGCAGTACACCCGGGACTAGCAGCACAGATACGCAGTATTTT	CASSTPGTSSTDTQYF
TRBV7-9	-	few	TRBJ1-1	TGTGCCAGCAGCGAACAGGGAGTTATCGCTGAAGCTTTCTTT	CASSEQGVIAEAFF
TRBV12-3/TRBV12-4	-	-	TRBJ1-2	TGTGCCAGCAGTTTGCTACAGGGTTATGGCTACACCTTC	CASSLLQGYGYTF
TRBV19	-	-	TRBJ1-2	TGTGCCAGTAGTAGAGCCACGGTGAACTATGGCTACACCTTC	CASSRATVNYGYTF
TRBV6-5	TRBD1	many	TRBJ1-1	TGTGCCAGCAGGGCCCCGGGACAGGCGAACACTGAAGCTTTCTTT	CASRAPGQANTEAFF
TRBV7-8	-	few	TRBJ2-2	TGTGCCAGCAGCTTCGCGAGGGCATCGTCGGCCGGGGAGCTGTTTTTT	CASSFARASSAGELFF
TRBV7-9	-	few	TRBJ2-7	TGTGCCAGCAGCTTAGGGAACGAGCAGTACTTC	CASSLGNEQYF
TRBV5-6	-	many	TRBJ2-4	TGTGCCAGCAGCTTCCGGACAGACAAAAACATTCAGTACTTC	CASSFRTDKNIQYF
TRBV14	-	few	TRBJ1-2	TGTGCCAGCAGCCGATACAGCTCCCCTAACTATGGCTACACCTTC	CASSRYSSPNYGYTF
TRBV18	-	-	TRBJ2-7	TGTGCCAGCTCACCCCTGAGGGGTACCTACGAGCAGTACTTC	CASSPLRGTYEQYF
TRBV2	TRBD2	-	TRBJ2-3	TGTGCCAGCAGTGAAGCTATTCTAGCGGGAGGCACAGATACGCAGTATTTT	CASSEAILAGGTDTQYF
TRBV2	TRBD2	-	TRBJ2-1	TGTGCCAGCAGTGAGGAGCGGGGGGGCTCTTACAATGAGCAGTTCTTC	CASSEERGGSYNEQFF
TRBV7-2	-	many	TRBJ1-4	TGTGCCAGCAGCCTAGCAACTAATGAAAAACTGTTTTTT	CASSLATNEKLFF
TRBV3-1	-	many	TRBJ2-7	TGTGCCAGCAGCCAAATGGCAGGTGGCTTCTACGAGCAGTACTTC	CASSQMAGGFYEQYF
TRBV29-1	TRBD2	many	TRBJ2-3	TGCAGTGGTAGCGGGAGGAGCACAGATACGCAGTATTTT	CSGSGRSTDTQYF
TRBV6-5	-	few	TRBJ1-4	TGTGCCAGCAACCCTACCGGGGGGAGAGAAAAACTGTTTTTT	CASNPTGGREKLFF
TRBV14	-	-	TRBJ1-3	TGTGCCAGCAGCCACCCGGAAGCTGGAAACACCATATATTTT	CASSHPEAGNTIYF
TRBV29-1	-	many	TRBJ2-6	TGCAGCGTTGAAGGTAACTCTGGGGCCAACGTCCTGACTTTC	CSVEGNSGANVLTF
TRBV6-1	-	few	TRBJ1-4	TGTGCCAGCAGTGATAATGAAAAACTGTTTTTT	CASSDNEKLFF
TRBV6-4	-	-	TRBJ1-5	TGTGCCAGCAGTGAGTCCTCTTATAGCAATCAGCCCCAGCATTTT	CASSESSYSNQPQHF
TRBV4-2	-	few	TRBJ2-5	TGTGCCAGCAGCCAAGAAGGGACACCTCGTGGGGAAGAGACCCAGTACTTC	CASSQEGTPRGEETQYF
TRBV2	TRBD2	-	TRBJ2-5	TGTGCCAGCAGTGGTAGAACTAGCGGCCAAGAGACCCAGTACTTC	CASSGRTSGQETQYF
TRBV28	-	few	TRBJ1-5	TGTGCCAGCAGGGATAGCAATCAGCCCCAGCATTTT	CASRDSNQPQHF
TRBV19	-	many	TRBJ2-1	TGTGCCAGTAGTGACCCGGATACGGGCCAGTTCTTC	CASSDPDTGQFF
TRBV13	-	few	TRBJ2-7	TGTGCCAGCAGCGGTCGTTGGAGGAGCGAGACCTACGAGCAGTACTTC	CASSGRWRSETYEQYF
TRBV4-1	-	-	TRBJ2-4	TGCGCCAGTGGGGAAAACATTCAGTACTTC	CASGENIQYF
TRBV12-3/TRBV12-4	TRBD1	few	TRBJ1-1	TGTGCCAGCAGTTTGGGACAGGGCTTCGCGGTGAACACTGAAGCTTTCTTT	CASSLGQGFAVNTEAFF
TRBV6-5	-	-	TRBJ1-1	TGTGCCAGCAGTTACTCCAGCCCCCGTACGGCCGAAGCTTTCTTT	CASSYSSPRTAEAFF
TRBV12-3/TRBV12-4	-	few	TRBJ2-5	TGTGCCAGCAGTTCAAACAGGGAAAAAGAGACCCAGTACTTC	CASSSNREKETQYF
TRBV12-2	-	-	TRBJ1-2	TGTGCAAGTCGCTTTTATGGGAACTATGGCTACACCTTC	CASRFYGNYGYTF
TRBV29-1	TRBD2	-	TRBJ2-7	TGCAGCGTTCGGTCTCACACGCAAGCGGGGGAGCAGTACTTC	CSVRSHTQAGEQYF
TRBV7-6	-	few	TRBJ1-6	TGTGCCAGCAGCCCCCGGGACACAGATAATTCACCCCTCCACTTT	CASSPRDTDNSPLHF
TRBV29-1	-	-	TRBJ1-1	TGCAGCGTTGCAGAAGAGTACACTGAAGCTTTCTTT	CSVAEEYTEAFF